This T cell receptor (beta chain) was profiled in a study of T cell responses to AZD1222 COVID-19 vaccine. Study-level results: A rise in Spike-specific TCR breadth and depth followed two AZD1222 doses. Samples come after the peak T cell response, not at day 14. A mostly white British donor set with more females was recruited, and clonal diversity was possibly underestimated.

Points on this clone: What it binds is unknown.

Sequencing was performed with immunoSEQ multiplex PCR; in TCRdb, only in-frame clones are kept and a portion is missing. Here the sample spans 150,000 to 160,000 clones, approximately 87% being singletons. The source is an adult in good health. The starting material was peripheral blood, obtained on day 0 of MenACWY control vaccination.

The CDR3 loop reads CASSFSGGARNEQYV. CDR3 coding DNA: TGTGCCAGCAGCTTTAGCGGGGGGGCAAGGAACGAGCAGTACGTC. The chain joins TRBV3-1 (or the pseudogene TRBV3-2) to TRBJ2-7; 11 bases map to TRBD2. Germline V gene sequence: CDR1 LGHDT, CDR2 YNNKEL (reference sequence). The junction had 8 bases not matched to a gene; V was cut back by 5 bases and J by 5 bases. The CDR3 has 15 amino acids.